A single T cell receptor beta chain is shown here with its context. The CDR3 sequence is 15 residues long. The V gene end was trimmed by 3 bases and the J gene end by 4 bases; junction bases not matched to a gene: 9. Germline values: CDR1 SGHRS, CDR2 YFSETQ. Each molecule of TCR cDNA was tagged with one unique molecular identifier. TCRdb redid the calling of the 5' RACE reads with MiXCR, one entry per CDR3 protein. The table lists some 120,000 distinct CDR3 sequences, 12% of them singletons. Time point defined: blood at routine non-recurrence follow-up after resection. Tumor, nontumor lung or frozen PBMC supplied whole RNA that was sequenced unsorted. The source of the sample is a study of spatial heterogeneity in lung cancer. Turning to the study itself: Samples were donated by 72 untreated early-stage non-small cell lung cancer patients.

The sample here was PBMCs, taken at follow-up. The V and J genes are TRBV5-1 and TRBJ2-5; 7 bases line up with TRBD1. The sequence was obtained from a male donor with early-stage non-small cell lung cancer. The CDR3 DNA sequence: TGCGCCAGCAGCTCACCGGGACAGAGGACAGAGACCCAGTACTTC. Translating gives CASSSPGQRTETQYF. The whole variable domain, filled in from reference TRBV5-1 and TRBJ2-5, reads KAGVTQTPRYLIKTRGQQVTLSCSPISGHRSVSWYQQTPGQGLQFLFEYFSETQRNKGNFPGRFSGRQFSNSRSEMNVSTLELGDSALYLCASSSPGQRTETQYFGPGTRLLVL.